This record looks at one TCR beta chain sequence and its context. Only in-frame clones appear in the TCRdb table, and some are missing; sequencing was by immunoSEQ multiplex PCR. The sample contains roughly 170,000 clones, about 86% of which appear only once. These data come from a study of blood T cell repertoires in COVID-19. The germline V gene encodes CDR1 SGHDT and CDR2 YYEEEE. This CDR3 has 12 residues. V was clipped by 0 bases and J by 7 bases, with 7 bases between them. This sequence was found in a woman aged 45-65 years in a cohort exposed to, infected with or recovered from COVID-19 (not recorded which). The chain uses TRBV5-6 and TRBJ1-1, with D unclear. Material: PBMCs or T cells enriched from blood (not recorded which). DNA of the CDR3: TGTGCCAGCAGCTTGGGGCTAGATGAAGCTTTCTTT. Its translation is CASSLGLDEAFF.